The clone carrying this T cell receptor beta chain was picked up one time. Its antigen remains unknown. A CD45RA+ naive subset and a CD45RA-negative memory subset were split from CD4+ cells. The sample comes from a study of shared clonotypes between healthy human individuals. This CDR3 comprises 15 residues. Germline values: CDR1 LNHDA, CDR2 SQIVND (reference sequence). With 6 bases clipped from V and 3 bases from J, the junction kept 8 bases outside the gene matches. Study-level findings and limits: Non-shared clonotypes displayed generation probabilities falling below those of clonotypes present in all four donors. Clonotype sharing across several donors was observed for about 5.5% of naive CD4 clonotypes. The study generally estimated greater richness for naive than memory subsets.

Sequencing was performed with immunoSEQ multiplex PCR; in TCRdb, only in-frame clones are kept and a portion is missing. The sample contains millions of clones, 85% to 95% of which appear only once. Material: naive CD4+ T cells sorted from blood. Subset: CD45RA+ positively selected. This rearrangement joins TRBV19 to TRBJ1-5, with 7 bases fitting TRBD1. The TCR was taken from a man aged 18 to 30 in good health. The CDR3 nucleotides read TGTGCCAGTAGCCCGACAGGGTTATTCAATCAGCCCCAGCATTTT. Amino acids: CASSPTGLFNQPQHF.